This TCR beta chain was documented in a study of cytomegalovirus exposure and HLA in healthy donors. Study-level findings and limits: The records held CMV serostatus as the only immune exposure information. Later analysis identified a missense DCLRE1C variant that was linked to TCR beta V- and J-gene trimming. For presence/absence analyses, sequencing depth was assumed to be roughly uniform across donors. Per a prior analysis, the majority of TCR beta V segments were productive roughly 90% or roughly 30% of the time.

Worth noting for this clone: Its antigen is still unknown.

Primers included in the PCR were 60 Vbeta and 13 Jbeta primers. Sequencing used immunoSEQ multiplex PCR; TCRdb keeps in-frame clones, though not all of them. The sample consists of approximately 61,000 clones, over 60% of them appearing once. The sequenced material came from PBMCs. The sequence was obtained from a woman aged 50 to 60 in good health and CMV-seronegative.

The CDR3 loop reads CASSPGQPSGNTIYF. The DNA for the CDR3 is TGCGCCAGCAGTCCAGGACAGCCCTCTGGAAACACCATATATTTT. The chain combines TRBV5-1 with TRBJ1-3; D possibly corresponds to TRBD1 (6 bases). CDR3 length: 15 residues. Trimming removed 5 bases from V and 0 bases from J, with 12 bases in between. The germline gives CDR1 SGHRS, CDR2 YFSETQ.